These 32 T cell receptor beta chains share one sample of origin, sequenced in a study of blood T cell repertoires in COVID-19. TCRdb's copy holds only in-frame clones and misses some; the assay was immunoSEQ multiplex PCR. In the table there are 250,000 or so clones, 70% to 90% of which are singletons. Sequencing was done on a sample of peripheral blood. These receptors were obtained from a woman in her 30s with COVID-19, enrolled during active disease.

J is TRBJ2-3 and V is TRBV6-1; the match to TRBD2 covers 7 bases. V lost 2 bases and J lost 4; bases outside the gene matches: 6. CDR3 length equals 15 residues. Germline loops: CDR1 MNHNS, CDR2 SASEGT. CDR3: CASSELLGGPDTQYF. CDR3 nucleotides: TGTGCCAGCAGTGAACTTCTGGGAGGGCCAGATACGCAGTATTTT.

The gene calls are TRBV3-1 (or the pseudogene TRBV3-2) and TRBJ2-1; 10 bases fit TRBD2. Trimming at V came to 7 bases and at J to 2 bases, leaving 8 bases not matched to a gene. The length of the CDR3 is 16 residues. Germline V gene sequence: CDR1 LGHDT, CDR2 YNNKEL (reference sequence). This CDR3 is CASTRGLAGAYNEQFF. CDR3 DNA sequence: TGTGCCAGCACCCGGGGGCTAGCGGGGGCCTACAATGAGCAGTTCTTC.

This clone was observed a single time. In DNA form, the CDR3 reads TGTGCCAGCACCCTAGGGCAGGGGAATCAGCCCCAGCATTTT. It translates to CASTLGQGNQPQHF. This sequence joins TRBV6-1 and TRBJ1-5; perhaps TRBD1 as D (6 bases). Germline V gene lookup returns CDR1 MNHNS and CDR2 SASEGT. This CDR3 spans 14 amino acids. V was shortened by 7 bases and J by 4 bases, with 14 bases between the two germline ends.

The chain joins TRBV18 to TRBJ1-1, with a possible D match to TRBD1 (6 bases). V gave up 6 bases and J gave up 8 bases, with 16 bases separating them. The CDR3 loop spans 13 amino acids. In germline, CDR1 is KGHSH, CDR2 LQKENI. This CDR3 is CASSSDQDREAFF. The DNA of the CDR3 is TGTGCCAGCTCGTCCGATCAAGACAGGGAAGCTTTCTTT.

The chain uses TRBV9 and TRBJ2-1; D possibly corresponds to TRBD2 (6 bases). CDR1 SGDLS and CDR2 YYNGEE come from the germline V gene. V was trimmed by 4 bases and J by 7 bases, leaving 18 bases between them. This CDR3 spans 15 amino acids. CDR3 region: CASSPGGSMGNEQFF. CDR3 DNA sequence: TGTGCCAGCAGCCCCGGGGGTAGTATGGGGAATGAGCAGTTCTTC.

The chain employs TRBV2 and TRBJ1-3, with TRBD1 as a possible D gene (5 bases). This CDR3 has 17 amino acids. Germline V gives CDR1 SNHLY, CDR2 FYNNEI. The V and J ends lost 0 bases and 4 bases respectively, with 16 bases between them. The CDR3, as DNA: TGTGCCAGCAGTGAAGCGCTTAGGGGATTTGAAGGAAACACCATATATTTT. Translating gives CASSEALRGFEGNTIYF.

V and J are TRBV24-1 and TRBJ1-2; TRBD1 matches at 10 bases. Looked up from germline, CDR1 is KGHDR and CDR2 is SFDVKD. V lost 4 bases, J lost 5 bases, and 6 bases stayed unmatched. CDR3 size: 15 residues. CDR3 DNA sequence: TGTGCCACCAGTGACCCAGGACAGGGGGTATATGGCTACACCTTC. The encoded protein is CATSDPGQGVYGYTF.

CDR3 sequence: CASSSGYEQYF. In DNA, the CDR3 is TGCGCCAGCAGCTCCGGCTACGAGCAGTACTTC. The rearrangement links TRBV10-2 to TRBJ2-7; no clear D gene. Germline values: CDR1 WSHSY, CDR2 SAAADI. This CDR3 spans 11 amino acids. The germline V and J ends were trimmed by 6 bases and 3 bases, with 6 bases remaining between them.

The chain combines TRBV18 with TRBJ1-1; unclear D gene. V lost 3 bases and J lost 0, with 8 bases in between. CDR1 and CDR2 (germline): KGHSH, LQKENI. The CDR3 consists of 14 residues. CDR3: CASSPQVLNTEAFF. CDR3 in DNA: TGTGCCAGCTCACCTCAGGTTTTGAACACTGAAGCTTTCTTT.

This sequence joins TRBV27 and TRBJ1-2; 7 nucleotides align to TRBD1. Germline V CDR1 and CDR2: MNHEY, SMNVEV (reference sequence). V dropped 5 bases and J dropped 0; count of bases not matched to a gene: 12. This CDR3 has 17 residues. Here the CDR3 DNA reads TGTGCCAGCAGTCCCTGGGGACAGAAATTAGCTAACTATGGCTACACCTTC. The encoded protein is CASSPWGQKLANYGYTF.

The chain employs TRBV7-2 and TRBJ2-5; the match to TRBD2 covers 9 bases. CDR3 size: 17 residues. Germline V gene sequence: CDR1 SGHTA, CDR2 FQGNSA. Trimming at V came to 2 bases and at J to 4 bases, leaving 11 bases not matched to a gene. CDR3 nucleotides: TGTGCCAGCAGCTTAAGAGGCGGGAGGGAATTTAGAGAGACCCAGTACTTC. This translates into CASSLRGGREFRETQYF.

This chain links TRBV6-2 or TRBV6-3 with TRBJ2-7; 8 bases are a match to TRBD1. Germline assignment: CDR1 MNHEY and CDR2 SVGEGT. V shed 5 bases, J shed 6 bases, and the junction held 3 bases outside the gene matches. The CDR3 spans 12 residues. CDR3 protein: CASSPDRAEQYV. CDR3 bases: TGTGCCAGCAGTCCGGACAGGGCCGAGCAGTACGTC.

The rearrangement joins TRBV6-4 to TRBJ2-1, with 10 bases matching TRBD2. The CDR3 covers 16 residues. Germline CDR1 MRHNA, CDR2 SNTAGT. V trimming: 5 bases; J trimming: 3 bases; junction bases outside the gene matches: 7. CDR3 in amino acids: CASSNQIAGGYNEQFF. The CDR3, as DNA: TGTGCCAGCAGTAATCAGATAGCGGGAGGCTACAATGAGCAGTTCTTC.

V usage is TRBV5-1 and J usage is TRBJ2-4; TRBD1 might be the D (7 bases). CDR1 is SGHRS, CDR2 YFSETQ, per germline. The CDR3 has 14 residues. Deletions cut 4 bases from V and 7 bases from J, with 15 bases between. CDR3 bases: TGCGCCAGCAGCCTAGATGCAGGGGGGAACATTCAGTACTTC. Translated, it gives CASSLDAGGNIQYF.

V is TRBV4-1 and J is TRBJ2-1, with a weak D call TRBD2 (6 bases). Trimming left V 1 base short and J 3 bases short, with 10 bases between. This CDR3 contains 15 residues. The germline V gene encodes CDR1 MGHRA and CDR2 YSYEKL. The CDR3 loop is CASSQGSGNYNEQFF. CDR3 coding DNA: TGCGCCAGCAGCCAAGGTAGCGGCAACTACAATGAGCAGTTCTTC.

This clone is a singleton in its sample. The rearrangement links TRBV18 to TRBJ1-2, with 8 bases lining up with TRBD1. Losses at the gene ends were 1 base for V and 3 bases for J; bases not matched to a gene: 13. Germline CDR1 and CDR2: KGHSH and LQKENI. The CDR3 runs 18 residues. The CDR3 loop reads CASSPLGPGQAYHYGYTF. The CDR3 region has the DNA TGTGCCAGCTCACCACTCGGCCCGGGACAGGCTTACCACTATGGCTACACCTTC.

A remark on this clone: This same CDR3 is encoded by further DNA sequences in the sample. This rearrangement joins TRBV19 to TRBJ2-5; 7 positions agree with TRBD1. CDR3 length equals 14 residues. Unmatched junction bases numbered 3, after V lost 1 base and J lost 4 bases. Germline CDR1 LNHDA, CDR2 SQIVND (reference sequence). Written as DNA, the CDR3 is TGTGCCAGTAGTATAGGTCAGGGGGTAGAGACCCAGTACTTC. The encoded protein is CASSIGQGVETQYF.

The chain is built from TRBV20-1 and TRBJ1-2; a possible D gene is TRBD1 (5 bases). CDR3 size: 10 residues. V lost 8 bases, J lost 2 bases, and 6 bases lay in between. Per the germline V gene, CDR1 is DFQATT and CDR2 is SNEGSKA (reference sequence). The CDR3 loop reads CSTGNYGYTF. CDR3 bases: TGCAGTACAGGCAACTATGGCTACACCTTC.

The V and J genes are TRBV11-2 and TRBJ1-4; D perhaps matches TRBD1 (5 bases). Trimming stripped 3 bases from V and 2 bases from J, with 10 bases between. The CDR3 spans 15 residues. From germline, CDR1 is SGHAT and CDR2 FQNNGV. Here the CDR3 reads CASSFHDSTNEKLFF. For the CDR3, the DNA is TGTGCCAGCAGCTTCCACGACAGTACTAATGAAAAACTGTTTTTT.

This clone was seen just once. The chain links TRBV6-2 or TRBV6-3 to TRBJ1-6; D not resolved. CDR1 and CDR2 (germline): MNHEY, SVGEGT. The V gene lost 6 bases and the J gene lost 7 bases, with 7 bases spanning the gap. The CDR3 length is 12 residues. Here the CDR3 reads CASSDGNSPLHF. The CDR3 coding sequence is TGTGCCAGCAGCGACGGGAATTCACCCCTCCACTTT.

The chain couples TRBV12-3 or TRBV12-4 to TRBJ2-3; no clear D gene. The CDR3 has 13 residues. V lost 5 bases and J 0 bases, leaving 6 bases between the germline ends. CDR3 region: CASSERSTDTQYF. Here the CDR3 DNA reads TGTGCCAGCAGTGAGAGAAGCACAGATACGCAGTATTTT.

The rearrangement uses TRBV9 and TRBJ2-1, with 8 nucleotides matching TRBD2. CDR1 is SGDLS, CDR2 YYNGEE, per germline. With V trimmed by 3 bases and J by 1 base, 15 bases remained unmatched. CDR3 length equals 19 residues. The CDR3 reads CASSERLASKPSSYNEQFF. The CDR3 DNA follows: TGTGCCAGCAGCGAAAGACTAGCGTCAAAGCCCTCATCCTACAATGAGCAGTTCTTC.

CDR3 loop: CASSTSGGTQYF. CDR3 nucleotide sequence: TGCGCCAGCAGCACTAGCGGGGGAACGCAGTATTTT. V is TRBV10-1 and J is TRBJ2-3; 11 bases fit TRBD2. V lost 6 bases and J lost 9; bases outside the gene matches: 2. This CDR3 comprises 12 residues. Germline CDR1 and CDR2: WNHNN and SYGVQD (reference sequence).

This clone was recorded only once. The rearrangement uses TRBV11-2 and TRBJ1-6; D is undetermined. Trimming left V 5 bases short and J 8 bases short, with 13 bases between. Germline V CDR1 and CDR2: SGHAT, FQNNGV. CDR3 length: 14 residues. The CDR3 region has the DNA TGTGCCAGCAGCCACTATTCAGATTATTCACCCCTCCACTTT. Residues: CASSHYSDYSPLHF.

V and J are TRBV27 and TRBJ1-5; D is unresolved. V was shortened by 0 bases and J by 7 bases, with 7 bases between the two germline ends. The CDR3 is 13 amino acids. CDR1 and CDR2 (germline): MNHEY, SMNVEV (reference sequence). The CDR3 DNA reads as TGTGCCAGCAGTTTATCCTTAGTCCAGCCCCAGCATTTT. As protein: CASSLSLVQPQHF.

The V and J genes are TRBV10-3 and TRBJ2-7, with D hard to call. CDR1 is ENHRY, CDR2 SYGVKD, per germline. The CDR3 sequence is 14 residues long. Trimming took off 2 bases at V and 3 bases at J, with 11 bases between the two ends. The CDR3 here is CAISELGRSYEQYF. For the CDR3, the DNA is TGTGCCATCAGTGAGCTTGGGCGCAGCTACGAGCAGTACTTC.

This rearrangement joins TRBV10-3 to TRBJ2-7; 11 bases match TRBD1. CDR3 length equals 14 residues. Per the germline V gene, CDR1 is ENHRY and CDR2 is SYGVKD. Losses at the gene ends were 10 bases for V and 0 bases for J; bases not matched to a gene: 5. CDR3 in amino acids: CATSGTGGSYEQYF. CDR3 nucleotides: TGTGCCACCTCCGGGACAGGGGGCTCCTACGAGCAGTACTTC.

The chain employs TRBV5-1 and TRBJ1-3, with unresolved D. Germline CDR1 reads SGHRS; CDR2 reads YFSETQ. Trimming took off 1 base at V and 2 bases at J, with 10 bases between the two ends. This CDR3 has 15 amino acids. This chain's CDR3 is CASSLNRGTGNTIYF. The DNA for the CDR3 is TGCGCCAGCAGCTTGAATCGGGGTACTGGAAACACCATATATTTT.

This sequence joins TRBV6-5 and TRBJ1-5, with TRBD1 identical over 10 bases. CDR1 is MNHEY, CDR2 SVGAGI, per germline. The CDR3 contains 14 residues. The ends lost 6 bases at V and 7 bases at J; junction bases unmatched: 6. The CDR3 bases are TGTGCCAGCAGAACCGGGACAGGGGAGCAGCCCCAGCATTTT. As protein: CASRTGTGEQPQHF.

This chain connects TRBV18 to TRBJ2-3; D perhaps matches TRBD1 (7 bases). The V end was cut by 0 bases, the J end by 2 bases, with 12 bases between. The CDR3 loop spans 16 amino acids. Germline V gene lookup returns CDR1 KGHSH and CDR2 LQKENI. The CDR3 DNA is TGTGCCAGCTCACCACCTCCCAGGGGGGACACAGATACGCAGTATTTT. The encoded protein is CASSPPPRGDTDTQYF.

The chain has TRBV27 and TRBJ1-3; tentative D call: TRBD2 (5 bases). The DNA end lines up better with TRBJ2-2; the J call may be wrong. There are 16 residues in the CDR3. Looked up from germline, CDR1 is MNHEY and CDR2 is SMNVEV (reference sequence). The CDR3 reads CASSLDAGDPGGELFF. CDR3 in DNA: TGTGCCAGCAGTTTAGACGCCGGGGATCCGGGCGGGGAGCTGTTTTTT.

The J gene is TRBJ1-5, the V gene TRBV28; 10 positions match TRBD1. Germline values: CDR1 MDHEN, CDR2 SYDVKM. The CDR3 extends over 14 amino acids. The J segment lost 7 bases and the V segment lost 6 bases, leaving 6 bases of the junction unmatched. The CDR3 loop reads CASRRTGGRQPQHF. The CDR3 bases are TGTGCCAGCAGGCGGACAGGGGGGCGACAGCCCCAGCATTTT.